Each of the 18 T cell receptor beta chains below was sequenced from the same sample in a study of PD-L1 blockade in urothelial cancer. Described time point: pretreatment peripheral blood. Sequencing used immunoSEQ multiplex PCR; TCRdb keeps in-frame clones, though not all of them. Of 100,000 to 150,000 clones listed, around 84% are singletons. This material consisted of PBMCs, taken around atezolizumab (anti-PD-L1) treatment. The receptors derive from a man in his fifties or sixties with urothelial cancer.

The rearrangement uses TRBV7-2 and TRBJ2-7; TRBD1 matches 7 bases. The junction had 7 bases not matched to a gene; V was cut back by 4 bases and J by 4 bases. The germline V gene encodes CDR1 SGHTA and CDR2 FQGNSA. This CDR3 region has 14 residues. The CDR3 loop is CASSSTRTGYEQYF. The CDR3 DNA is TGTGCCAGCAGCTCCACCCGGACAGGATACGAGCAGTACTTC.

The chain combines TRBV29-1 with TRBJ2-7, with 8 bases lining up with TRBD2. The J segment lost 1 base and the V segment lost 4 bases, leaving 6 bases of the junction unmatched. The germline gives CDR1 SQVTM, CDR2 ANQGSEA. The CDR3 covers 14 residues. The CDR3 DNA reads TGCAGCGTTGGTCATCGCGGGGGGTCCTACGAGCAGTACTTC. It translates to CSVGHRGGSYEQYF.

This chain joins TRBV29-1 and TRBJ1-5; TRBD1 aligns across 10 bases. This CDR3 has 13 residues. Germline lookup yields CDR1 SQVTM and CDR2 ANQGSEA. Trimming cost V 6 bases and J 5 bases; bases outside gene matches: 4. CDR3 nucleotide sequence: TGCAGCGTGACAGGGGGCTTCGATCAGCCCCAGCATTTT. As protein: CSVTGGFDQPQHF.

V usage is TRBV19 and J usage is TRBJ1-1; 7 bases align to TRBD1. The CDR3 contains 15 residues. CDR1 LNHDA and CDR2 SQIVND come from the germline V gene (reference sequence). The V segment lost 2 bases and the J segment 1 base; nucleotides outside the gene matches: 4. CDR3 coding DNA: TGTGCCAGTAGTATAAGGGGGCTGAGGAACACTGAAGCTTTCTTT. Protein product: CASSIRGLRNTEAFF. The full variable domain, rest sourced from reference TRBV19 and TRBJ1-1, is DGGITQSPKYLFRKEGQNVTLSCEQNLNHDAMYWYRQDPGQGLRLIYYSQIVNDFQKGDIAEGYSVSREKKESFPLTVTSAQKNPTAFYLCASSIRGLRNTEAFFGQGTRLTVV.

The V call is TRBV30, the J call TRBJ2-5; 8 bases match TRBD1. Germline values: CDR1 GTSNPN, CDR2 SVGIG (reference sequence). This CDR3 spans 14 amino acids. Losses at the gene ends were 5 bases for V and 2 bases for J; bases not matched to a gene: 7. The CDR3 reads CAWAPNRGQETQYF. The CDR3 DNA is TGTGCCTGGGCCCCGAACAGGGGGCAAGAGACCCAGTACTTC. The entire variable domain, with the rest obtained from reference TRBV30 and TRBJ2-5, is as follows: SQTIHQWPATLVQPVGSPLSLECTVEGTSNPNLYWYRQAAGRGLQLLFYSVGIGQISSEVPQNLSASRPQDRQFILSSKKLLLSDSGFYLCAWAPNRGQETQYFGPGTRLLVL.

CDR3 DNA sequence: TGTGCCTGGAGTGTATACTCTGTCGGGGAGCTGTTTTTT. It codes for CAWSVYSVGELFF. The chain uses TRBV30 and TRBJ2-2, with D hard to call. Germline lookup yields CDR1 GTSNPN and CDR2 SVGIG (reference sequence). V lost 0 bases and J 7 bases, leaving 9 bases between the germline ends. This CDR3 contains 13 residues.

The chain has TRBV14 and TRBJ1-2; unclear D gene. The V gene's germline CDR1 is SGHDN and CDR2 FVKESK. Trimming took 4 bases from V and 4 from J, leaving 16 bases between them. CDR3 length: 15 amino acids. DNA of the CDR3: TGTGCCAGCAGCCCCCCTGGAGCCTTAAGCTATGGCTACACCTTC. This translates into CASSPPGALSYGYTF.

V usage is TRBV19 and J usage is TRBJ1-5, with 7 bases lining up with TRBD1. The CDR3 extends over 18 amino acids. Germline V CDR1 and CDR2: LNHDA, SQIVND (reference sequence). V was pared by 4 bases and J by 0 bases, with 12 bases of the junction left unmatched. CDR3 in amino acids: CASSTQILTGASNQPQHF. The DNA for the CDR3 is TGTGCCAGTAGTACACAAATCCTCACAGGGGCTAGCAATCAGCCCCAGCATTTT. The full variable domain, completed using reference TRBV19 and TRBJ1-5, is DGGITQSPKYLFRKEGQNVTLSCEQNLNHDAMYWYRQDPGQGLRLIYYSQIVNDFQKGDIAEGYSVSREKKESFPLTVTSAQKNPTAFYLCASSTQILTGASNQPQHFGDGTRLSIL.

The chain recombines TRBV5-4 with TRBJ2-1; 9 nucleotides line up with TRBD2. The CDR3 extends over 16 amino acids. Trimming removed 4 bases from V and 0 bases from J; junction bases left unmatched: 5. Germline-derived CDR1 and CDR2 are SGHNT and YYREEE (reference sequence). The CDR3 nucleotides are TGTGCCAGCAGCCTTAGCGGGAGTTCCTCCTACAATGAGCAGTTCTTC. It encodes CASSLSGSSSYNEQFF.

The V call is TRBV5-1, the J call TRBJ2-1, with TRBD1 matching over 11 bases. Germline assignment: CDR1 SGHRS and CDR2 YFSETQ. This CDR3 is 14 amino acids long. V lost 7 bases and J lost 6; bases outside the gene matches: 6. CDR3 protein: CASSGQGVVNEQFF. DNA of the CDR3: TGCGCCAGCTCGGGACAGGGGGTTGTCAATGAGCAGTTCTTC.

This rearrangement joins TRBV6-1 to TRBJ1-6, with D possibly being TRBD1 (6 bases). The CDR3 extends over 15 amino acids. Trimming cost V 3 bases and J 7 bases, with 13 bases left between them. CDR1 is MNHNS, CDR2 SASEGT, per germline. CDR3 loop: CASSEVTGSNSPLHF. The DNA of the CDR3 is TGTGCCAGCAGTGAGGTAACAGGGTCGAATTCACCCCTCCACTTT.

The rearrangement links TRBV30 to TRBJ1-6, with D tentatively TRBD1 (5 bases). The length of the CDR3 is 15 residues. The germline V and J ends were trimmed by 3 bases and 7 bases, with 16 bases remaining between them. The germline gives CDR1 GTSNPN, CDR2 SVGIG (reference sequence). For the CDR3, the DNA is TGTGCCTGGAGACCGGAGACAGCAGCCAATTCACCCCTCCACTTT. Translated, it gives CAWRPETAANSPLHF.

The rearrangement links TRBV27 to TRBJ2-7, with 7 bases identical to TRBD2. Germline V CDR1 and CDR2: MNHEY, SMNVEV (reference sequence). The CDR3 consists of 14 residues. The trim removed 2 bases at V and 2 bases at J, leaving 3 bases unmatched. CDR3 in amino acids: CASSLGAGTYEQYF. CDR3 sequence (DNA): TGTGCCAGCAGTTTAGGAGCGGGAACCTACGAGCAGTACTTC.

This chain uses TRBV4-2 with TRBJ2-4, with D possibly TRBD1 on 6 matching bases. Trimming cost V 0 bases and J 5 bases, with 17 bases left between them. This CDR3 comprises 17 residues. Looked up from germline, CDR1 is LGHNA and CDR2 is YNFKEQ. The CDR3 spells CASSQEAKGDPQNIQYF. CDR3 in DNA: TGTGCCAGCAGCCAAGAAGCAAAGGGGGATCCTCAAAACATTCAGTACTTC.

This chain joins TRBV7-3 and TRBJ2-1; no clear D gene. Per germline, CDR1 SGHTA and CDR2 FQGTGA. The V end lost 5 bases, the J end lost 9 bases, and 14 bases lay between the germline ends. The CDR3 runs to 13 residues. The CDR3 DNA reads as TGTGCCAGCAGCATAGACCTAGGATCTGAGCAGTTCTTC. It encodes CASSIDLGSEQFF.

This chain connects TRBV9 to TRBJ2-1, with 7 bases that match TRBD1. The ends lost 3 bases at V and 2 bases at J; junction bases unmatched: 5. The CDR3 extends over 15 amino acids. CDR1 and CDR2 from the germline V gene are SGDLS and YYNGEE. The CDR3 is CASSGNRGAYNEQFF. As DNA, the CDR3 is TGTGCCAGCAGCGGTAACAGGGGCGCCTACAATGAGCAGTTCTTC.

This chain links TRBV6-1 with TRBJ1-2; TRBD1 aligns across 7 bases. Looked up from germline, CDR1 is MNHNS and CDR2 is SASEGT. This CDR3 contains 13 residues. J gave up 2 bases and V 7 bases, and 4 bases lay outside the gene matches. CDR3 residues: CASTSRGNYGYTF. The CDR3, as DNA: TGTGCCAGCACCTCCAGGGGGAACTATGGCTACACCTTC.

J is TRBJ2-5 and V is TRBV11-2; 7 bases match TRBD2. V dropped 5 bases and J dropped 5; count of bases not matched to a gene: 8. CDR3 size: 14 residues. Germline values: CDR1 SGHAT, CDR2 FQNNGV. The CDR3 nucleotides read TGTGCCAGCAGCCGTTATCAGGGAGGGGAGACCCAGTACTTC. It specifies CASSRYQGGETQYF.